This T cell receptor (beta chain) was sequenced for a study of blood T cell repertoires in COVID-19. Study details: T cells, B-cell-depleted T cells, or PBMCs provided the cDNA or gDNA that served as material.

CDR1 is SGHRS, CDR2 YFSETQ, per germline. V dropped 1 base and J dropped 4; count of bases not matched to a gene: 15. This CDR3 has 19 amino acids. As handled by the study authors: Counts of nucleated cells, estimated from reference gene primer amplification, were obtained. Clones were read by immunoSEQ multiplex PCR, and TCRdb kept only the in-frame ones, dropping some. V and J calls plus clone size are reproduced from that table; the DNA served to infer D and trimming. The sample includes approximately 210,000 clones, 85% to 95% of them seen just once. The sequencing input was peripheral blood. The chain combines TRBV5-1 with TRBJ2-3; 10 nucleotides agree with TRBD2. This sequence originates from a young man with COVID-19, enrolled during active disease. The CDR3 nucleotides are TGCGCCAGCAGCTTGTCCCTAAGCGGGGGGGCTATGGTGGCAGATACGCAGTATTTT. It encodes CASSLSLSGGAMVADTQYF.